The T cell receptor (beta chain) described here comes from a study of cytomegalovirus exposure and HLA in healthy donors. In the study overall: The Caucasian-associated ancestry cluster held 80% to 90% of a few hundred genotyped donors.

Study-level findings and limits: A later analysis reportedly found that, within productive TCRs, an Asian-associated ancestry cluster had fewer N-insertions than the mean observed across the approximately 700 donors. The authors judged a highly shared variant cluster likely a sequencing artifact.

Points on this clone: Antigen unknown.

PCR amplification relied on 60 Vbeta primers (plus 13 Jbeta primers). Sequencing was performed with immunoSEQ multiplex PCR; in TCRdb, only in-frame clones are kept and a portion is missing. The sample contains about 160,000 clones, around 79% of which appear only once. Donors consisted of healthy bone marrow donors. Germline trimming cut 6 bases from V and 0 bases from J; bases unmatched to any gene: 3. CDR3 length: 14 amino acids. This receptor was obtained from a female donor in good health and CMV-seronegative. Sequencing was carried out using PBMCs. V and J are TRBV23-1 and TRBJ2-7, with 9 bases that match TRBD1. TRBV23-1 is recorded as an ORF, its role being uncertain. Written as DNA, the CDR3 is TGCGCCAGCAGCCGGACAGGGGCCTCCTACGAGCAGTACTTC. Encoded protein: CASSRTGASYEQYF.